This T cell receptor beta chain was sequenced in a study of cytomegalovirus exposure and HLA in healthy donors. In the study overall: There were fewer than 130 million unique TCR beta sequences, drawn from about 179 million T cells, in an earlier analysis. Study-level results: Accurate prediction of most subjects' HLA-A and HLA-B alleles from TCR beta sequences was reported. About 87% or about 30% of the time was how often most TCR beta V segments were productive, according to an earlier analysis.

As for this clone: Its antigen is unknown.

PCR involved 60 Vbeta and 13 Jbeta primers. Sequencing was performed with immunoSEQ multiplex PCR; in TCRdb, only in-frame clones are kept and a portion is missing. The sample's table shows 90,000 to 100,000 clones. The CDR3 runs 13 residues. Looked up from germline, CDR1 is SGHRS and CDR2 is YFSETQ. The V gene lost 10 bases and the J gene lost 6 bases, with 17 bases spanning the gap. Sequenced input: PBMCs. This sequence originates from a woman in her twenties or thirties in good health and CMV-seronegative. The gene calls are TRBV5-1 and TRBJ2-1; perhaps TRBD2 as D (5 bases). The CDR3 DNA sequence: TGCGCCTGCCGGCCTAGCCCATCCAATGAGCAGTTCTTC. Protein: CACRPSPSNEQFF.